One sample yielded the 18 T cell receptor beta chains listed below, sequenced in a study of OX40 agonist ivuxolimab in advanced cancers. This table comes from immunoSEQ multiplex PCR, and its TCRdb copy is limited to in-frame clones, with some not included. The table has tens of thousands of clones, approximately 73% seen once. The specimen comprised CD4+ or CD8+ T cells sorted from blood, sampled in a trial of the OX40 agonist ivuxolimab. The receptors stem from an adult with an advanced solid tumor such as melanoma, head and neck, liver or kidney cancer.

This chain uses TRBV20-1 with TRBJ2-1; no definite D call. The CDR3 loop spans 10 amino acids. V was clipped by 6 bases and J by 4 bases, with 4 bases between them. CDR1 is DFQATT and CDR2 is SNEGSKA in the germline V gene (reference sequence). The CDR3 bases are TGCAGTGCCCAATACAATGAGCAGTTCTTC. Residues: CSAQYNEQFF.

This clone was detected a few times. This chain connects TRBV7-3 to TRBJ2-3; 9 bases align to TRBD1. V was clipped by 5 bases and J by 10 bases; unmatched bases: 4. This CDR3 is 12 amino acids long. CDR1 is SGHTA and CDR2 is FQGTGA in the germline V gene. Written as DNA, the CDR3 is TGTGCCAGCAGCCCGGGACAGGGAGCGCAGTATTTT. As protein: CASSPGQGAQYF.

The CDR3 DNA sequence: TGCAGCGTTTTATTCAGACTCGGCTACACCTTC. Translating gives CSVLFRLGYTF. The rearrangement uses TRBV29-1 and TRBJ1-2; no clear D. CDR1 SQVTM and CDR2 ANQGSEA come from the germline V gene. The CDR3 runs to 11 residues. V dropped 5 bases and J dropped 8 bases, with 12 bases sitting between them.

The V call is TRBV6-5, the J call TRBJ2-7; D gene ambiguous. Germline loops: CDR1 MNHEY, CDR2 SVGAGI. The CDR3 sequence is 13 residues long. The ends were cut back, 2 bases at V and 3 bases at J, with 8 bases in the middle. The DNA for the CDR3 is TGTGCCAGCAGTTACGGTAACAGCTACGAGCAGTACTTC. This codes for CASSYGNSYEQYF.

In nucleotides, the CDR3 is TGCGCCAGCAGCCACCCAAGAGGGGGCTCCTACGAGCAGTACTTC. This codes for CASSHPRGGSYEQYF. The chain uses TRBV4-1 and TRBJ2-7; weak D call: TRBD1 (6 bases). Germline loops: CDR1 MGHRA, CDR2 YSYEKL. Trimming stripped 3 bases from V and 0 bases from J, with 12 bases between. CDR3 length: 15 amino acids.

The chain carries TRBV28 and TRBJ1-1; 9 positions match TRBD1. Germline V gene data show CDR1 as MDHEN and CDR2 as SYDVKM. The ends lost 5 bases at V and 5 bases at J; junction bases unmatched: 15. This CDR3 region has 17 residues. CDR3 protein: CASSTRTGGTRWTEAFF. CDR3 in DNA: TGTGCCAGCAGTACAAGAACAGGGGGCACTCGATGGACTGAAGCTTTCTTT.

J is TRBJ2-1 and V is TRBV13; D call uncertain. Germline V gene data show CDR1 as PRHDT and CDR2 as FYEKMQ (reference sequence). The CDR3 runs to 12 residues. The V gene lost 3 bases and the J gene lost 15 bases, with 15 bases spanning the gap. Written as DNA, the CDR3 is TGTGCCAGCAGCTTCCAGACCCCTTTACGGTTCTTC. This translates into CASSFQTPLRFF.

The chain combines TRBV7-2 with TRBJ2-1; D is perhaps TRBD2 (5 bases). V was pared by 3 bases and J by 0 bases, with 18 bases between. The germline CDR1 and CDR2 sequences are SGHTA and FQGNSA. The CDR3 consists of 18 residues. CDR3 sequence: CASSFPEDSPYSYNEQFF. DNA for the CDR3: TGTGCCAGCAGCTTTCCGGAGGACTCCCCCTACTCCTACAATGAGCAGTTCTTC.

This clone is deemed medium-sized. The genes are TRBV27 and TRBJ1-1, with D possibly matching TRBD1 (6 bases). The CDR3 sequence is 12 residues long. CDR1 and CDR2 from the germline V gene are MNHEY and SMNVEV (reference sequence). Trimming pared 5 bases from V and 6 bases from J, leaving 10 bases between. In DNA, the CDR3 is TGTGCCAGCAGTCTCAGGGGATCTGAAGCTTTCTTT. Amino acids: CASSLRGSEAFF.

For the CDR3, the DNA is TGTGCCAGCAGTTTATTTTCTGGGGTCACAGATACGCAGTATTTT. Its protein product is CASSLFSGVTDTQYF. The rearrangement uses TRBV27 and TRBJ2-3, with D uncertain. The CDR3 has 15 amino acids. Germline values: CDR1 MNHEY, CDR2 SMNVEV (reference sequence). V gave up 1 base and J gave up 2 bases, with 10 bases separating them.

The CDR3 spells CASSLERASIGYEQYF. The CDR3 region has the DNA TGTGCCAGCAGCTTAGAAAGAGCCTCTATCGGGTACGAGCAGTACTTC. The chain recombines TRBV7-8 with TRBJ2-7; D gene uncertain. The length of the CDR3 is 16 residues. Trimming pared 1 base from V and 4 bases from J, leaving 17 bases between. Germline CDR1 is SGHVS and CDR2 is FQNEAQ.

Here the CDR3 reads CASSPDTYNEQFF. The CDR3 nucleotides read TGCGCCAGCAGCCCGGACACTTACAATGAGCAGTTCTTC. The chain joins TRBV4-3 to TRBJ2-1, with D possibly TRBD1 on 5 matching bases. The germline CDR1 and CDR2 sequences are LGHNA and YSLEER. V was trimmed by 4 bases and J by 4 bases, leaving 8 bases between them. The CDR3 is 13 residues long.

V and J are TRBV9 and TRBJ2-3, with 8 nucleotides matching TRBD2. J lost 5 bases, V lost 2 bases, and 7 bases had no gene match. The CDR3 is made up of 15 amino acids. CDR1 is SGDLS and CDR2 is YYNGEE in the germline V gene. DNA for the CDR3: TGTGCCAGCAGCGTCGCGCGGGGGGTGGGAGATACGCAGTATTTT. It yields the protein CASSVARGVGDTQYF.

This clone was detected a few times. The chain uses TRBV4-1 and TRBJ2-4; possible D gene TRBD1, 6 bases. The CDR3 covers 15 residues. Trimming stripped 0 bases from V and 5 bases from J, with 11 bases between. CDR1 and CDR2 (germline): MGHRA, YSYEKL. The CDR3 here is CASSQEGTMENIQYF. The CDR3 region has the DNA TGCGCCAGCAGCCAAGAGGGGACAATGGAAAACATTCAGTACTTC.

This clone appeared a single time. V is TRBV19 and J is TRBJ2-1; TRBD2 matches at 11 bases. Germline CDR1 is LNHDA and CDR2 is SQIVND (reference sequence). V shed 0 bases and J 0 bases; nucleotides not matched to a gene: 10. CDR3 length: 20 amino acids. The CDR3 nucleotides read TGTGCCAGTAGTATAGATGGTGGACTAGCGGGTGATAGCTCCTACAATGAGCAGTTCTTC. Residues: CASSIDGGLAGDSSYNEQFF.

V gene TRBV2 combines with J gene TRBJ2-3; 8 nucleotides line up with TRBD1. Germline trimming cut 6 bases from V and 2 bases from J; bases unmatched to any gene: 7. The germline V gene has CDR1 SNHLY and CDR2 FYNNEI. This CDR3 region has 15 residues. This CDR3 is CASSQGQANTDTQYF. CDR3 bases: TGTGCCAGCAGCCAGGGACAGGCGAACACAGATACGCAGTATTTT.

Sample share makes this clone medium-sized. The genes are TRBV7-9 and TRBJ2-7, with D unresolved. Germline CDR1 reads SEHNR; CDR2 reads FQNEAQ (reference sequence). Trimming removed 1 base from V and 2 bases from J, with 6 bases in between. The CDR3 extends over 13 amino acids. The chain's CDR3 is CASSLGAPYEQYF. As DNA, the CDR3 is TGTGCCAGCAGCTTAGGAGCCCCCTACGAGCAGTACTTC.

This clone was counted a few times. The V and J genes are TRBV28 and TRBJ2-3, with a possible D match to TRBD1 (7 bases). The V end was cut by 3 bases, the J end by 4 bases, with 14 bases between. The CDR3 runs 15 residues. Germline-derived CDR1 and CDR2 are MDHEN and SYDVKM. The DNA of the CDR3 is TGTGCCAGCAGTTTTTTGGAGGGGGCGCCAGATACGCAGTATTTT. Translation: CASSFLEGAPDTQYF.